A single sample is the source of the 8 T cell receptor beta chains below, sequenced in a study of cytomegalovirus exposure and HLA in healthy donors. The assay was immunoSEQ multiplex PCR, and TCRdb's table has in-frame clones only and misses some. Of 80,000 to 100,000 clones detected, about 90% appear once; the ten largest clones hold less than 7.5%. The sample was PBMCs. The receptor source for this set is a man aged 18 to 30 in good health and CMV-seropositive.

The rearrangement links TRBV13 to TRBJ2-5; weak D call: TRBD2 (5 bases). This CDR3 has 12 amino acids. The V and J ends lost 5 bases and 4 bases respectively, with 8 bases between them. Germline CDR1 and CDR2: PRHDT and FYEKMQ (reference sequence). DNA for the CDR3: TGTGCCAGCAGCATGAGGGCAGAGACCCAGTACTTC. This gives the protein CASSMRAETQYF.

The J gene is TRBJ2-2, the V gene TRBV11-2; D is undetermined. The CDR3 runs 15 residues. The V gene lost 1 base and the J gene lost 5 bases, with 11 bases spanning the gap. CDR1 is SGHAT and CDR2 is FQNNGV in the germline V gene. CDR3 sequence: CASSLVAAQTGELFF. As DNA, the CDR3 is TGTGCCAGCAGCTTAGTTGCGGCCCAAACCGGGGAGCTGTTTTTT.

The chain uses TRBV5-1 and TRBJ2-7, with 9 bases aligning to TRBD1. Germline V CDR1 and CDR2: SGHRS, YFSETQ. This CDR3 is built from 15 residues. V was pared by 0 bases and J by 5 bases, with 6 bases of the junction left unmatched. This CDR3 is CASSLEGQGIDEQYF. CDR3 coding DNA: TGCGCCAGCAGCTTGGAGGGACAGGGAATCGACGAGCAGTACTTC.

V is TRBV10-1 and J is TRBJ1-1, with 9 nucleotides matching TRBD1. CDR1 is WNHNN, CDR2 SYGVQD, per germline (reference sequence). CDR3 length equals 14 residues. Trimming at V came to 6 bases and at J to 1 base, leaving 3 bases not matched to a gene. The CDR3 reads CASSYRGQNTEAFF. CDR3 DNA: TGCGCCAGCAGCTACAGGGGGCAGAACACTGAAGCTTTCTTT.

The genes are TRBV6-1 and TRBJ2-6; TRBD2 is a possible D gene (5 bases). There are 18 residues in the CDR3. V shed 3 bases and J shed 3 bases, with 18 bases lying between them. Germline V gene sequence: CDR1 MNHNS, CDR2 SASEGT. The CDR3 nucleotides are TGTGCCAGCAGTGACCAGTATCCTAGTACTAGTGGGGCCAACGTCCTGACTTTC. This encodes CASSDQYPSTSGANVLTF.

This sequence joins TRBV11-3 and TRBJ2-2; possibly TRBD2 for D (6 bases). This CDR3 region has 19 residues. V was cut by 1 base and J by 1 base, with 19 bases left in between. CDR1 is SGHNT and CDR2 is YENEEA in the germline V gene. The CDR3 coding sequence is TGTGCCAGCAGCTTAGGGGCGAAGTTCGGCGGGAAGAACACCGGGGAGCTGTTTTTT. It is translated as CASSLGAKFGGKNTGELFF.

The chain employs TRBV18 and TRBJ1-5; D possibly corresponds to TRBD1 (5 bases). Germline V CDR1 and CDR2: KGHSH, LQKENI. The V end was cut by 6 bases, the J end by 5 bases, with 11 bases between. This CDR3 is 13 amino acids long. CDR3 bases: TGTGCCAGCTCGACAGAAGTTGATCAGCCCCAGCATTTT. Protein sequence: CASSTEVDQPQHF.

CDR3 bases: TGTGCCAGCAGCTTACTCGTCTACGAGCAGTACTTC. Translation: CASSLLVYEQYF. This sequence joins TRBV11-3 and TRBJ2-7; unclear D gene. CDR3 size: 12 residues. Germline values: CDR1 SGHNT, CDR2 YENEEA. Deletions cut 2 bases from V and 3 bases from J, with 5 bases between. Full variable domain (remainder filled in from reference TRBV11-3 and TRBJ2-7): EAGVVQSPRYKIIEKKQPVAFWCNPISGHNTLYWYLQNLGQGPELLIRYENEEAVDDSQLPKDRFSAERLKGVDSTLKIQPAELGDSAVYLCASSLLVYEQYFGPGTRLTVT.